Each of the 10 T cell receptor beta chains below was sequenced from the same sample in a study of T cell changes during pregnancy in multiple sclerosis. The table came from immunoSEQ multiplex PCR; TCRdb's copy has only in-frame clones and leaves some out. The sample lists 48,000 or so clones, nearly 95% occurring once. The sample here was CD4+ T cells from peripheral blood mononuclear cells, taken in the first trimester of pregnancy. The receptors were sampled from a female donor with multiple sclerosis, enrolled in a pregnancy study.

The chain couples TRBV5-4 to TRBJ2-7; 9 bases agree with TRBD1. Germline-derived CDR1 and CDR2 are SGHNT and YYREEE (reference sequence). The CDR3 sequence is 16 residues long. With 0 bases clipped from V and 0 bases from J, the junction kept 4 bases outside the gene matches. The CDR3 DNA follows: TGTGCCAGCAGCTTGGTGGTGACAGGGGGCTCCTACGAGCAGTACTTC. This sequence encodes CASSLVVTGGSYEQYF. The whole variable domain, filled in from reference TRBV5-4 and TRBJ2-7, reads ETGVTQSPTHLIKTRGQQVTLRCSSQSGHNTVSWYQQALGQGPQFIFQYYREEENGRGNFPPRFSGLQFPNYSSELNVNALELDDSALYLCASSLVVTGGSYEQYFGPGTRLTVT.

The chain combines TRBV5-1 with TRBJ1-4; the D is unclear. The germline V gene has CDR1 SGHRS and CDR2 YFSETQ. With 0 bases removed from V and 8 bases from J, the gap between germline ends came to 17 bases. The CDR3 runs to 16 residues. Here the CDR3 DNA reads TGCGCCAGCAGCTTGGGTGCAGGTACATACGAAGAAAAACTGTTTTTT. Translation gives CASSLGAGTYEEKLFF.

This sequence joins TRBV6-1 and TRBJ1-2, with 9 bases fitting TRBD1. Per the germline V gene, CDR1 is MNHNS and CDR2 is SASEGT. The CDR3 runs 15 residues. J gave up 7 bases and V 5 bases, and 11 bases lay outside the gene matches. The CDR3 bases are TGTGCCAGCAGTCGAGACCGGGACAGGGTGTTTGGCTACACCTTC. Translation gives CASSRDRDRVFGYTF.

V is TRBV7-9 and J is TRBJ1-4; D is perhaps TRBD1 (5 bases). The CDR3 is made up of 15 amino acids. Trimming shortened V by 1 base and J by 5 bases, and 11 bases separated the two germline ends. The V gene's germline CDR1 is SEHNR and CDR2 FQNEAQ (reference sequence). The CDR3 nucleotides are TGTGCCAGCAGCTTAGAGACCCCAGGGAATGAAAAACTGTTTTTT. Its protein product is CASSLETPGNEKLFF.

This sequence joins TRBV2 and TRBJ1-5; D may be TRBD1 (5 bases). CDR1 is SNHLY and CDR2 is FYNNEI in the germline V gene. V was pared by 2 bases and J by 3 bases, with 17 bases between. The CDR3 totals 17 residues. CDR3 bases: TGTGCCAGCAGTGAATTGGGGTTAGGGGCGATCAATCAGCCCCAGCATTTT. Amino acids: CASSELGLGAINQPQHF.

The rearrangement joins TRBV18 to TRBJ2-1, with TRBD2 matching over 7 bases. The CDR3 covers 17 residues. J was trimmed by 0 bases and V by 4 bases; bases with no gene match: 9. Germline lookup yields CDR1 KGHSH and CDR2 LQKENI. The CDR3 DNA reads TGTGCCAGCTCACAACAGCGGGAACCCCGCTCCTACAATGAGCAGTTCTTC. Amino acid sequence: CASSQQREPRSYNEQFF. Supplemented by reference TRBV18 and TRBJ2-1, the full variable domain reads NAGVMQNPRHLVRRRGQEARLRCSPMKGHSHVYWYRQLPEEGLKFMVYLQKENIIDESGMPKERFSAEFPKEGPSILRIQQVVRGDSAAYFCASSQQREPRSYNEQFFGPGTRLTVL.

The chain has TRBV9 and TRBJ1-2; D gene ambiguous. The CDR3 has 13 residues. The germline gives CDR1 SGDLS, CDR2 YYNGEE. V shed 0 bases and J shed 8 bases, with 11 bases lying between them. The CDR3 here is CASSVDGLGGYTF. CDR3 nucleotide sequence: TGTGCCAGCAGCGTAGATGGGCTCGGAGGCTACACCTTC.

The chain links TRBV6-6 to TRBJ2-1, with TRBD2 identical over 15 bases. V shed 4 bases and J 15 bases; nucleotides not matched to a gene: 10. This CDR3 is 15 amino acids long. CDR1 and CDR2 (germline): MNHNY, SVGAGI (reference sequence). The CDR3 bases are TGTGCCAGCAGTTCCGCCGGACTAGCGGGGGGGGTGTGGTTCTTC. Protein product: CASSSAGLAGGVWFF.

The chain uses TRBV6-1 and TRBJ1-3; D is perhaps TRBD1 (6 bases). Germline CDR1 and CDR2: MNHNS and SASEGT. The CDR3 contains 15 residues. V was trimmed by 7 bases and J by 0 bases, leaving 13 bases between them. CDR3 residues: CASNGQNRSGNTIYF. DNA for the CDR3: TGTGCCAGCAACGGACAGAATCGCTCTGGAAACACCATATATTTT.

The rearrangement links TRBV5-6 to TRBJ1-2, with TRBD1 identical over 8 bases. CDR1 is SGHDT and CDR2 is YYEEEE in the germline V gene. The V and J ends lost 1 base and 0 bases, in that order; junction bases with no gene match: 2. This CDR3 has 15 amino acids. Here the CDR3 DNA reads TGTGCCAGCAGCTTGACAGGGGGTTCTAACTATGGCTACACCTTC. It translates to CASSLTGGSNYGYTF.